Presented here are 25 T cell receptor beta chains from one specimen sequenced in a study of T cell repertoires in cytomegalovirus infection. TCRdb re-analysed the reads in MiXCR, keeping a single row per CDR3 protein. The sample consists of 250,000 or so distinct CDR3 sequences, around 12% of them appearing once. The material sequenced was PBMCs. Receptors originate from a human donor in good health (CMV status not recorded). Some clones in this sample may be carry-over from other donors' samples.

This clonotype occurred many times. The rearrangement links TRBV7-2 to TRBJ2-3; a weak D match, TRBD2 (5 bases). Between the trimmed V and J ends, which lost 5 bases and 1 base, there was a span of 16 bases. The germline gives CDR1 SGHTA, CDR2 FQGNSA. CDR3 length: 16 residues. CDR3 region: CASSNRGGSGTDTQYF. The CDR3, as DNA: TGTGCCAGCAGCAACCGCGGAGGTTCTGGCACAGATACGCAGTATTTT.

This clonotype was detected many times. The chain uses TRBV6-1 and TRBJ2-3, with D hard to call. Looked up from germline, CDR1 is MNHNS and CDR2 is SASEGT. CDR3 length: 13 amino acids. Trimming stripped 5 bases from V and 2 bases from J, with 8 bases between. The CDR3 coding sequence is TGTGCCAGCAGTAATACGGTCACAGATACGCAGTATTTT. This gives the protein CASSNTVTDTQYF.

This clonotype has at least ten counts. The chain links TRBV7-2 to TRBJ2-1, with a weak D call TRBD1 (7 bases). The V end was cut by 1 base, the J end by 2 bases, with 12 bases between. Germline CDR1 is SGHTA and CDR2 is FQGNSA. CDR3 size: 16 residues. For the CDR3, the DNA is TGTGCCAGCAGCTTAGTGGGGGGACAGACCTACAATGAGCAGTTCTTC. Amino acids: CASSLVGGQTYNEQFF. The whole variable domain, remainder taken from reference TRBV7-2 and TRBJ2-1, is GAGVSQSPSNKVTEKGKDVELRCDPISGHTALYWYRQSLGQGLEFLIYFQGNSAPDKSGLPSDRFSAERTGGSVSTLTIQRTQQEDSAVYLCASSLVGGQTYNEQFFGPGTRLTVL.

The rearrangement joins TRBV6-5 to TRBJ1-5, with 7 bases fitting TRBD1. CDR1 MNHEY and CDR2 SVGAGI come from the germline V gene. The CDR3 is made up of 15 amino acids. V dropped 2 bases and J dropped 7; count of bases not matched to a gene: 8. The CDR3 protein is CASSYGRGREQPQHF. CDR3 in DNA: TGTGCCAGCAGTTACGGGAGGGGGCGCGAGCAGCCCCAGCATTTT.

V is TRBV19 and J is TRBJ2-2; possible D gene TRBD2, 6 bases. This CDR3 spans 16 amino acids. Trimming took off 4 bases at V and 0 bases at J, with 12 bases between the two ends. The germline gives CDR1 LNHDA, CDR2 SQIVND (reference sequence). CDR3 amino acids: CASSNSGSSNTGELFF. DNA of the CDR3: TGTGCCAGTAGTAACAGCGGGTCATCGAACACCGGGGAGCTGTTTTTT.

This clonotype was seen ten or more times. The rearrangement joins TRBV5-6 to TRBJ1-1; 7 bases are shared with TRBD1. Germline V gene data show CDR1 as SGHDT and CDR2 as YYEEEE. The CDR3 totals 13 residues. J was trimmed by 8 bases and V by 3 bases; bases with no gene match: 7. CDR3 region: CASSSRRGAEAFF. The CDR3 DNA follows: TGTGCCAGCAGCTCTCGCAGGGGGGCCGAAGCTTTCTTT.

This clonotype was counted ten times or more. The chain employs TRBV7-2 and TRBJ1-2, with a tentative D call TRBD1 (6 bases). V was trimmed by 1 base and J by 7 bases, leaving 19 bases between them. CDR1 is SGHTA, CDR2 FQGNSA, per germline. The CDR3 runs 16 residues. The CDR3: CASSLGVGGATFGYTF. The CDR3, as DNA: TGTGCCAGCAGCTTAGGAGTTGGGGGCGCTACCTTTGGCTACACCTTC. Combining the CDR3 with reference TRBV7-2 and TRBJ1-2 gives the whole variable domain GAGVSQSPSNKVTEKGKDVELRCDPISGHTALYWYRQSLGQGLEFLIYFQGNSAPDKSGLPSDRFSAERTGGSVSTLTIQRTQQEDSAVYLCASSLGVGGATFGYTFGSGTRLTVV.

The chain joins TRBV24-1 to TRBJ2-7, with 10 nucleotides matching TRBD1. V gave up 4 bases and J gave up 6 bases; unmatched junction bases: 5. CDR3 size: 14 residues. Germline V gives CDR1 KGHDR, CDR2 SFDVKD. The CDR3, as DNA: TGTGCCACCAGTGACAATGACAGGGGGCGCGAGCAGTACTTC. Protein product: CATSDNDRGREQYF.

This clonotype was picked up many times. The J gene is TRBJ2-5, the V gene TRBV7-8; D is unresolved. This CDR3 comprises 15 residues. Trimming pared 2 bases from V and 2 bases from J, leaving 12 bases between. Germline CDR1 reads SGHVS; CDR2 reads FQNEAQ. The CDR3 spells CASSLRAAFQETQYF. CDR3 DNA sequence: TGTGCCAGCAGCTTAAGGGCAGCCTTTCAAGAGACCCAGTACTTC.

This clonotype was seen at least ten times. The chain links TRBV28 to TRBJ2-1; D might be TRBD1 (5 bases). The CDR3 spans 14 residues. V dropped 7 bases and J dropped 5 bases, with 15 bases sitting between them. Germline-derived CDR1 and CDR2 are MDHEN and SYDVKM. For the CDR3, the DNA is TGTGCCAGCAAGGGGTTACTCGTTAACAATGAGCAGTTCTTC. This codes for CASKGLLVNNEQFF.

J is TRBJ2-1 and V is TRBV6-6, with TRBD2 matching 7 bases. V lost 5 bases, J lost 0 bases, and 4 bases stayed unmatched. CDR3 length equals 15 residues. Germline CDR1 is MNHNY and CDR2 is SVGAGI (reference sequence). The CDR3 DNA reads TGTGCCAGCAGTCCGCTAGCGGCCTCCTACAATGAGCAGTTCTTC. It yields the protein CASSPLAASYNEQFF.

This clonotype was counted ten times or more. The rearrangement uses TRBV3-1 and TRBJ2-5; 8 nucleotides align to TRBD1. From germline, CDR1 is LGHDT and CDR2 YNNKEL (reference sequence). V trimming: 0 bases; J trimming: 1 base; junction bases outside the gene matches: 4. This CDR3 spans 16 amino acids. The CDR3 sequence: CASSQDTTGAQETQYF. For the CDR3, the DNA is TGTGCCAGCAGCCAAGATACGACAGGGGCCCAAGAGACCCAGTACTTC.

This clonotype was seen ten or more times. CDR3 nucleotides: TGCAGCCTACCCCCGTTACAGGGGAGGCATTGGGGATCGGACGTTGGGGAGACCCAGTACTTC. Encoded protein: CSLPPLQGRHWGSDVGETQYF. V and J are TRBV29-1 and TRBJ2-5, with a weak D call TRBD1 (7 bases). Germline V gene lookup returns CDR1 SQVTM and CDR2 ANQGSEA. The V end lost 8 bases, the J end lost 5 bases, and 42 bases lay between the germline ends. This CDR3 has 21 amino acids. Full variable domain (rest looked up from reference TRBV29-1 and TRBJ2-5): SAVISQKPSRDICQRGTSLTIQCQVDSQVTMMFWYRQQPGQSLTLIATANQGSEATYESGFVIDKFPISRPNLTFSTLTVSNMSPEDSSIYLCSLPPLQGRHWGSDVGETQYFGPGTRLLVL.

The chain recombines TRBV11-2 with TRBJ2-1; 8 bases map to TRBD2. This CDR3 comprises 16 residues. CDR1 and CDR2 from the germline V gene are SGHAT and FQNNGV. With V trimmed by 2 bases and J by 8 bases, 11 bases remained unmatched. The CDR3 sequence: CASSLLISGIGDEQFF. The CDR3 nucleotides read TGTGCCAGCAGCTTACTCATTAGCGGGATTGGCGATGAGCAGTTCTTC.

This clonotype was recorded many times. CDR3: CASSLRSGNNEKLFF. The CDR3 nucleotides read TGTGCCAGCAGCTTACGGTCGGGAAATAATGAAAAACTGTTTTTT. The chain has TRBV7-9 and TRBJ1-4, with no clear D. Per germline, CDR1 SEHNR and CDR2 FQNEAQ (reference sequence). The V end was cut by 2 bases, the J end by 4 bases, with 11 bases between. The CDR3 is 15 amino acids.

This clonotype has ten or more counts. The V call is TRBV14, the J call TRBJ2-5; D remains ambiguous. Germline V gene lookup returns CDR1 SGHDN and CDR2 FVKESK. Deletions cut 1 base from V and 2 bases from J, with 11 bases between. CDR3 length: 15 amino acids. CDR3 in amino acids: CASSQVPVLQETQYF. The CDR3 bases are TGTGCCAGCAGCCAAGTTCCAGTCTTACAAGAGACCCAGTACTTC.

This clonotype was recorded many times. The chain is built from TRBV6-2 or TRBV6-3 and TRBJ2-3, with 8 nucleotides matching TRBD1. Trimming at V came to 5 bases and at J to 1 base, leaving 8 bases not matched to a gene. CDR1 is MNHEY and CDR2 is SVGEGT in the germline V gene. The CDR3 has 16 amino acids. CDR3 DNA: TGTGCCAGCAGTCCACAGGGGGGTCCGGGCACAGATACGCAGTATTTT. Protein product: CASSPQGGPGTDTQYF.

The chain combines TRBV10-1 with TRBJ2-5, with 7 bases lining up with TRBD2. CDR1 is WNHNN, CDR2 SYGVQD, per germline (reference sequence). With V trimmed by 0 bases and J by 4 bases, 11 bases remained unmatched. The CDR3 extends over 17 amino acids. CDR3: CASSESDAGEDRETQYF. CDR3 nucleotide sequence: TGCGCCAGCAGTGAGTCGGACGCGGGAGAGGATCGAGAGACCCAGTACTTC.

This clonotype was seen a handful of times. The chain combines TRBV12-3 or TRBV12-4 with TRBJ2-2, with D uncertain. Trimming cost V 2 bases and J 7 bases, with 5 bases left between them. The CDR3 loop spans 12 amino acids. As DNA, the CDR3 is TGTGCCAGCAGTTTAAGTGTCGGGGAGCTGTTTTTT. This sequence encodes CASSLSVGELFF.

This clonotype has a handful of counts. The chain carries TRBV29-1 and TRBJ2-3; D uncertain. The CDR3 is 10 residues long. The V gene's germline CDR1 is SQVTM and CDR2 ANQGSEA. The V gene lost 4 bases and the J gene lost 4 bases, with 3 bases spanning the gap. The CDR3 spells CSVGPDTQYF. In DNA form, the CDR3 reads TGCAGCGTTGGTCCAGATACGCAGTATTTT.

This clonotype was seen at least ten times. V is TRBV7-2 and J is TRBJ1-1; D not certain. The V gene's germline CDR1 is SGHTA and CDR2 FQGNSA. The CDR3 spans 14 residues. V lost 3 bases to trimming and J lost 2 bases, with 10 bases between them. For the CDR3, the DNA is TGTGCCAGCAGCTTGGACTTTCCAAACACTGAAGCTTTCTTT. It specifies CASSLDFPNTEAFF. The full variable domain, rest sourced from reference TRBV7-2 and TRBJ1-1, is GAGVSQSPSNKVTEKGKDVELRCDPISGHTALYWYRQSLGQGLEFLIYFQGNSAPDKSGLPSDRFSAERTGGSVSTLTIQRTQQEDSAVYLCASSLDFPNTEAFFGQGTRLTVV.

In this sample, this clonotype turned up many times. The CDR3 bases are TGTGCCAGCAGCCCCGAGGGGGGAGAGACCCAGTACTTC. Translated: CASSPEGGETQYF. The rearrangement joins TRBV5-4 to TRBJ2-5, with D perhaps TRBD1 or TRBD2 (6 bases each). V was clipped by 4 bases and J by 4 bases, with 11 bases between them. Germline values: CDR1 SGHNT, CDR2 YYREEE (reference sequence). CDR3 size: 13 residues.

The rearrangement joins TRBV20-1 to TRBJ2-3; 7 bases line up with TRBD1. V gave up 5 bases and J gave up 0 bases; unmatched junction bases: 2. The CDR3 covers 13 residues. Germline V lookup: CDR1 DFQATT, CDR2 SNEGSKA (reference sequence). The DNA of the CDR3 is TGCAGTGCTGACAGGGTCAGCACAGATACGCAGTATTTT. Its translation: CSADRVSTDTQYF.

V and J are TRBV12-3 or TRBV12-4 and TRBJ2-7; D may be TRBD2 (5 bases). This CDR3 contains 13 residues. The V gene lost 6 bases and the J gene lost 6 bases, with 15 bases spanning the gap. The CDR3 nucleotides read TGTGCCAGCAGACCTCAAACGGCGGGCGAGCAGTACTTC. Amino acids: CASRPQTAGEQYF.

This clonotype has a count of ten or more. For the CDR3, the DNA is TGTGCCAGCAGCGGAAACCCTACAGGGCTGGAGCCCCAGCATTTT. Amino acid sequence: CASSGNPTGLEPQHF. The rearrangement links TRBV7-8 to TRBJ1-5, with D maybe TRBD1 (6 bases). From germline, CDR1 is SGHVS and CDR2 FQNEAQ. The V end was cut by 5 bases, the J end by 8 bases, with 19 bases between. The CDR3 loop spans 15 amino acids.